This T cell receptor (beta chain) was captured by sequencing in a study of blood T cell repertoires in COVID-19. TCRdb's table, derived via immunoSEQ multiplex PCR, lists solely in-frame clones and lacks some. The sample consists of under 200,000 clones, approximately 86% of them appearing once. This CDR3 is 14 amino acids long. The germline V gene has CDR1 LNHNV and CDR2 YYDKDF (reference sequence). V lost 8 bases, J lost 0 bases, and 12 bases lay in between. The clonotype comes from a man between 60 and 75 years old who had recovered from COVID-19. The chain employs TRBV15 and TRBJ2-3, with TRBD1 as a possible D gene (6 bases). Sequencing was carried out using PBMCs or T cells enriched from blood (not recorded which). Here the CDR3 reads CATLDRKSTDTQYF. The CDR3 DNA reads TGTGCCACCTTGGACAGAAAAAGCACAGATACGCAGTATTTT.